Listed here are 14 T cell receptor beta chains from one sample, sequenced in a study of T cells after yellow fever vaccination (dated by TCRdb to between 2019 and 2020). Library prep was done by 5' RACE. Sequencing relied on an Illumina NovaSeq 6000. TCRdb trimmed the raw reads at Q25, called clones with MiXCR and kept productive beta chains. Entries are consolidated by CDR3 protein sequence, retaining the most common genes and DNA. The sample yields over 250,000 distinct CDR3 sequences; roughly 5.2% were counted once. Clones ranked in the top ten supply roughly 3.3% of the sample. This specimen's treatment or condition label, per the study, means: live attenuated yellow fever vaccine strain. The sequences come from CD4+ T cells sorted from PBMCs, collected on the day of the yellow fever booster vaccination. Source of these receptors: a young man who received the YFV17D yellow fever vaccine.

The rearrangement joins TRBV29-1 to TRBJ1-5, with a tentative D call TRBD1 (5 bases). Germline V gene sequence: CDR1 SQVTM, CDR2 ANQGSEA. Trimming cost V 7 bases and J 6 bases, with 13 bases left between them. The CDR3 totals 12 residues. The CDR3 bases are TGCAGCGCCGGCTCGGGGGGTCAGCCCCAGCATTTT. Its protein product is CSAGSGGQPQHF.

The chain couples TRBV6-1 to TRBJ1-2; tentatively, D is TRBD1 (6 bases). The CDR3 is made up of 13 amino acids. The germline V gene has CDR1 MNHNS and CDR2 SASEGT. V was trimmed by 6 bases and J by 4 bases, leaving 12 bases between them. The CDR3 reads CASRVGQSYGYTF. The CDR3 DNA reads TGTGCCAGCAGGGTTGGACAGAGCTATGGCTACACCTTC.

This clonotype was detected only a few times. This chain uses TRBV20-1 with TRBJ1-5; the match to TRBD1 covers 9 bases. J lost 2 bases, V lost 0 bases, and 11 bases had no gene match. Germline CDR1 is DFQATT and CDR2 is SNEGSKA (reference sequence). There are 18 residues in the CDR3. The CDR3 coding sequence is TGCAGTGCTAGAGATCCCCCGGGACAGGGCGGGGGCAATCAGCCCCAGCATTTT. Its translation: CSARDPPGQGGGNQPQHF.

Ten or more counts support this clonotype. CDR3 DNA: TGCAGTGCTAGAGAGGGACAGCTAGAGCAGTTCTTC. This encodes CSAREGQLEQFF. V is TRBV20-1 and J is TRBJ2-1, with 7 bases lining up with TRBD1. Per germline, CDR1 DFQATT and CDR2 SNEGSKA (reference sequence). V trimming: 0 bases; J trimming: 10 bases; junction bases outside the gene matches: 3. The CDR3 length is 12 residues.

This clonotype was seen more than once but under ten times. The CDR3 spells CASSGSGEGTEAFF. The CDR3 coding sequence is TGTGCCAGCAGCGGATCGGGGGAAGGGACTGAAGCTTTCTTT. This chain uses TRBV7-9 with TRBJ1-1, with D perhaps TRBD1 (5 bases). Per the germline V gene, CDR1 is SEHNR and CDR2 is FQNEAQ (reference sequence). The CDR3 sequence is 14 residues long. V gave up 5 bases and J gave up 5 bases, with 15 bases separating them.

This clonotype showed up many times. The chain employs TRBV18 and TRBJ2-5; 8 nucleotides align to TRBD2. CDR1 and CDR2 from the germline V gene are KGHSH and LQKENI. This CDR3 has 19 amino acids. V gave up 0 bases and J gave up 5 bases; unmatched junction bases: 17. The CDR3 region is CASSPPELLYGTRTETQYF. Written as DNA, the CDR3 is TGTGCCAGCTCACCACCGGAGCTCTTATACGGGACTAGAACGGAGACCCAGTACTTC.

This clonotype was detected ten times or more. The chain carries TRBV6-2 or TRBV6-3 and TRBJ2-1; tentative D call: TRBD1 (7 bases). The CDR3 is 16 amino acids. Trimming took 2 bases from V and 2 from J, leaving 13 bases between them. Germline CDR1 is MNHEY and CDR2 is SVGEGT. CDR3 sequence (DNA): TGTGCCAGCAGTTACGGTGCAGGGGGGCCCTACAATGAGCAGTTCTTC. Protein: CASSYGAGGPYNEQFF.

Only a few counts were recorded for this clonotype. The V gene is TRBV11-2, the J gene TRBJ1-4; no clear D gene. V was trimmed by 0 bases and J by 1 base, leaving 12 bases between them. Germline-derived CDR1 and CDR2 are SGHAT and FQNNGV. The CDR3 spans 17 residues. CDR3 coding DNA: TGTGCCAGCAGCTTAGATTTGTCGGCAGTAACTAATGAAAAACTGTTTTTT. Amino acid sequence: CASSLDLSAVTNEKLFF.

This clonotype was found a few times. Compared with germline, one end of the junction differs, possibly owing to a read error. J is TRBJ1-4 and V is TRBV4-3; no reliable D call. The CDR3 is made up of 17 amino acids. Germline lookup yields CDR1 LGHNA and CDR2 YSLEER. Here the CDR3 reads CASSQDLGTATNEKLIF. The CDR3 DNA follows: TGCGCCAGCAGCCAAGATCTCGGAACAGCAACTAATGAAAAACTGATTTTT.

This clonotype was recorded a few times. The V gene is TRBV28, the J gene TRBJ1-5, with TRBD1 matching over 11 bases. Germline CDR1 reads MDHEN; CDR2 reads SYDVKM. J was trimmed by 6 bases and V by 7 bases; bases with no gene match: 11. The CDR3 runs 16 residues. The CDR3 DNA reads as TGTGCCAGCACTCCTCGGGGACAGGGGGAGGGTCAGCCCCAGCATTTT. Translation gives CASTPRGQGEGQPQHF.

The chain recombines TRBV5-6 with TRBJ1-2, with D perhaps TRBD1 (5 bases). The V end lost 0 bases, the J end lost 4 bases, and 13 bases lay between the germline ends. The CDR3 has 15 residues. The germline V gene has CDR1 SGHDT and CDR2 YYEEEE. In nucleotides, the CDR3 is TGTGCCAGCAGCTTGGCAATGACAGACAGCTATGGCTACACCTTC. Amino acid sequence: CASSLAMTDSYGYTF.

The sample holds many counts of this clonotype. CDR3 loop: CASSAHTRPLHF. The CDR3 DNA reads TGTGCCAGCAGTGCACACACCAGACCCCTCCACTTT. The rearrangement uses TRBV27 and TRBJ1-6; D is uncertain. Germline loops: CDR1 MNHEY, CDR2 SMNVEV (reference sequence). The CDR3 extends over 12 amino acids. V was pared by 5 bases and J by 12 bases, with 11 bases between.

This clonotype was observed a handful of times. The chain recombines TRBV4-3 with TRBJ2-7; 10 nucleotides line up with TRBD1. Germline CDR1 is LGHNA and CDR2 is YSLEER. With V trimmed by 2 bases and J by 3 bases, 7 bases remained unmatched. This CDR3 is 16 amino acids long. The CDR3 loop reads CASSQHPGTGDYEQYF. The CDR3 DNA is TGCGCCAGCAGCCAACACCCCGGGACAGGGGACTACGAGCAGTACTTC.

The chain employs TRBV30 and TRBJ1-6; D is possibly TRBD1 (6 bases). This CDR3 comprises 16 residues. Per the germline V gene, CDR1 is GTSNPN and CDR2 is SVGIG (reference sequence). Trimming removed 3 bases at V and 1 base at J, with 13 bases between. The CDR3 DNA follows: TGTGCCTGGAGCAGGAGGGGGAATTCCTATAATTCACCCCTCCACTTT. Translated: CAWSRRGNSYNSPLHF.